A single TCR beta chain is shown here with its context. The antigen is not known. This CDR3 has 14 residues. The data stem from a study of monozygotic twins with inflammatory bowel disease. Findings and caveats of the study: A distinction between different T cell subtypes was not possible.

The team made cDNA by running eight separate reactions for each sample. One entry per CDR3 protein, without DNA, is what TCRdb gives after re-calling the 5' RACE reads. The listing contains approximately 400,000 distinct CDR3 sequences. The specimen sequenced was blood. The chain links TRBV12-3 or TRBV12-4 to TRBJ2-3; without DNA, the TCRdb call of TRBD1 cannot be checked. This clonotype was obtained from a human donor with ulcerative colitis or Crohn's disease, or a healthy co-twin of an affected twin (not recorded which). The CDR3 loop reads CASSAGHPGDTQYF.